This record concerns one T cell receptor (beta chain) sequence. These data come from a study of blood T cell repertoires in COVID-19. Overall study context: COVID-19 samples collected from the United States, Italy and Spain covered acute and convalescent phases.

Measured with immunoSEQ multiplex PCR; TCRdb has only the in-frame clones, and not every one. Of more than 200,000 clones listed, roughly 80% were seen once; the top ten hold about 10%. Material: peripheral blood. The source is a woman at least 80 years old with acute or convalescent COVID-19.

The CDR3 reads CASSSSQGEGYTF. The CDR3 coding sequence is TGTGCCAGCAGCTCTTCACAGGGGGAGGGCTACACCTTC. J is TRBJ1-2 and V is TRBV11-3, with 8 nucleotides matching TRBD1. V lost 4 bases and J lost 8; bases outside the gene matches: 6. CDR1 and CDR2 (germline): SGHNT, YENEEA. The CDR3 is 13 amino acids.